The present T cell receptor beta chain was sequenced within a study of blood T cell repertoires in COVID-19. Original data processing: Counts of nucleated cells, estimated from reference gene primer amplification, were obtained. Libraries were prepared by immunoSEQ multiplex PCR; TCRdb keeps only in-frame clonotypes and omits some of them. Clone size and the V and J calls come from that table; the DNA yielded D and trimming. The data show some 230,000 clones, around 84% seen once. This clone was found a few times. V shed 5 bases, J shed 8 bases, and the junction held 5 bases outside the gene matches. The V gene's germline CDR1 is LNHDA and CDR2 SQIVND (reference sequence). The CDR3 is 13 residues long.

The TCR was taken from a man aged 40-49 years with acute or convalescent COVID-19. Sequencing used peripheral blood. The chain employs TRBV19 and TRBJ1-4; 7 bases are a match to TRBD1. The CDR3, as DNA: TGTGCCAGTAGTCACAGGGGCGCAGAAAAACTGTTTTTT. This codes for CASSHRGAEKLFF.